This T cell receptor beta chain is drawn from a study of blood T cell repertoires in COVID-19. For the study at large: Acute and convalescent COVID-19 samples came from the United States, Italy and Spain.

Original methodology: Cell counts per sample came from amplifying reference gene primers. The table came from immunoSEQ multiplex PCR; TCRdb's copy has only in-frame clones and leaves some out. The DNA was the basis for D and trimming; V, J and clone size are from that table. The sample lists 200,000 to 250,000 clones, 65% to 85% occurring once. Participant reports of clinical history set cohort assignment. Two negative PCRs, clearance, or symptom resolution were required of recovered Cohort 3 donors. The CDR3 runs 13 residues. Germline assignment: CDR1 SGHTA and CDR2 FQGNSA. J gave up 10 bases and V 3 bases, and 6 bases lay outside the gene matches.

The material sequenced was PBMCs or T cells enriched from blood (not recorded which). The gene calls are TRBV7-2 and TRBJ1-1; TRBD1 matches at 9 bases. This clonotype was obtained from a woman aged 55-69 years who had recovered from COVID-19. This CDR3 is CASSLTGGQGAFF. The CDR3 DNA follows: TGTGCCAGCAGCTTGACAGGGGGGCAGGGAGCTTTCTTT.